The sequence of this T cell receptor beta chain was determined in a study of identical twins. Findings of the study overall: The study based its conclusions on cross-sectional statistical analysis and did not follow the same donors. Out-of-frame TCR alpha sharing observed in monozygotic twins exceeded model estimates.

In the case of this clonotype: Antigen unknown.

A single record per CDR3 protein comes from TCRdb applying MiXCR to the 5' RACE reads. The repertoire holds fewer than 250,000 distinct CDR3 sequences, with 7.5% as singletons. In germline, CDR1 is SEHNR, CDR2 FQNEAQ (reference sequence). CDR3 length: 9 amino acids. V lost 5 bases and J lost 12, with 7 bases in between. A further study also used this sample, focusing on yellow fever vaccine responses in identical twins.

This sequence was found in a woman aged 18-30 years in good health. The material sequenced was CD8+ T cells sorted from blood. The genes are TRBV7-9 and TRBJ1-2; D is undetermined. The CDR3 here is CASSPPDTF. The DNA of the CDR3 is TGTGCCAGCAGCCCCCCCGACACCTTC.